Reported below is one T cell receptor (beta chain). Its antigen remains undetermined. No much larger clone exists at a distance of one base, and base qualities are not known. Via the germline V gene, CDR1 is SGHTA and CDR2 FQGNSA. Clipping removes 5 bases from V and 7 bases from J, with 11 as the unmatched junction base count. There are 16 amino acids in the CDR3, from cysteine to phenylalanine inclusive. CDR3 DNA is the only sequence kept; it has 48 bases, read in frame from the first base. These data belong to a study of shared clonotypes between healthy human individuals (dated by TCRdb to 2018 to 2021). As for the study more broadly: A couple of women and three men aged 18 to 49 years were included in the cohort. Leukapheresis yielded between about 0.85 and 9 billion PBMCs per donor. Blood TCR repertoires of a handful of healthy adults were deeply sequenced to estimate repertoire size and the extent of clonotype sharing between individuals. To increase sequencing depth and limit assay-specific biases, TCR repertoire library preparation and sequencing were carried out by different laboratories using diverse techniques. Per donor, three plates each were used for CD4 naive and CD4 memory, two for CD8 naive, and one for CD8 memory.

Using the deep immunoSEQ assay, TCR CDR3 regions were amplified from genomic DNA by multiplex PCR. Genomic DNA extracted from each cell subset was distributed evenly over all wells of several immunoSEQ 96-well plates, and each plate served as one replicate. For sorted subsets, approximately 210 ng genomic DNA, equal to about 30,000 T cell genomes, was loaded into each replicate PCR. Purified libraries were quantified with a Qubit 3.0 fluorometer, sized on a Bioanalyzer 2100, and re-quantified with the KAPA Library Quantification kit. Every immunoSEQ 96-well plate was sequenced on a dedicated single-read 150-cycle Illumina NextSeq 550 flow cell. From the authors' description of their analysis: The immunoSEQ output contained only junctional sequences without quality scores, so filtering could not match that applied to full-length reads. To assign V/J genes and CDR3, sequences were annotated against IMGT germline references using PyIR, a Python wrapper for IgBLAST v1.9. Any read was removed if the V/J assignment was weak (E-value above 1e-6), the CDR3 was missing, or the read contained stop codons, out-of-frame junctions, or ambiguous translated residues. V3J clonotypes were defined as sequences sharing the same inferred V gene, J gene, and CDR3 amino acid sequence. Percentage overlap between repertoires was calculated by dividing the number of shared unique clonotypes by the size of the smaller repertoire. Richness of each repertoire was evaluated using RTK rarefaction, the Chao1 estimator, and Recon v2.1 estimates of unobserved clonotypes. Generation probabilities for all TCRbeta clonotypes obtained by the gDNA method from a handful of donors were computed using OLGA. What TCRdb holds here is the immuneACCESS table cut down to in-frame rearrangements. Part of the clones is not present; checked against another copy, under half of the missing clones reflect an unresolved V gene, and the others are unexplained. V, J and clone size are taken as reported in that table, and D and trimming were inferred from the DNA itself. The sample data list fewer than 3 million clones, and around 92% of these were observed just once. About 0.36% of the sample lies in the top ten.

Healthy HIV-negative adults with no recently reported acute infections or vaccinations were included as donors. Every donor was a Caucasian adult residing in Nashville, Tennessee, USA. CD4+ T cells were enriched through magnetic negative selection, after which naive cells were positively selected on CD45RA and the remaining negative fraction served as the memory subset. Blood was obtained by leukapheresis, after which PBMCs were separated by Ficoll-Histopaque density gradient centrifugation and cryopreserved in liquid nitrogen vapor phase. Analytical flow cytometry was used to check the purity and quantity of each magnetically sorted T cell population. From each sorted fraction, genomic DNA was isolated and quantified by UV absorbance on a Nanodrop 2000c. What the study reported, not specific to this receptor: Estimated clonotype richness was generally larger for naive than for memory subsets. Clonotypes shared by all four sorted-subset donors showed higher generation probabilities than non-shared clonotypes. The small number of donors limited the genetic and exposure-history diversity represented. About 5% of naive CD4, 3.5% of naive CD8, about 2.5% of memory CD4, and around 0.42% of memory CD8 clonotypes were shared across a few donors. Pairwise subsampling led to the expectation that sequencing depth would affect the degree of clonotype sharing among donors. Only blood was sampled, and tissue TCR repertoires likely differ from those in blood. Even with the large sequencing depth, rarefaction of the sorted-subset datasets indicated that sequencing was incomplete.

The sequencing sample was made of naive CD4+ T cells from PBMCs. The label giving this sample's cell subset or site can be read as: CD45RA+ positively selected. This receptor chain uses TRBV7-2 and TRBJ2-1, and TRBD2 aligns with 10 junction nucleotides. The receptor was isolated from a young man in good health. Some clones in this sample may be carry-over from other donors' samples. For the CDR3, the sequence is CASSGPLAGINNEQFF. The DNA is as follows: TGTGCCAGCAGCGGACCACTAGCGGGAATAAATAATGAGCAGTTCTTC.